This TCR beta chain was sequenced in a study of T-cell memory formation after mild COVID-19. Whole-study context: Largely, TCR clusters stayed within a single donor. Study results and limitations: Later expanders leaned CD4+, whereas day 15 to 85 contracting clones were balanced CD4/CD8.

Using its own MiXCR run on the 5' RACE reads, TCRdb lists one record per CDR3 protein. The sample includes roughly 340,000 distinct CDR3 sequences, approximately 22% of them seen just once. This clonotype has just a few counts. The antigen remains unidentified. J lost 0 bases, V lost 3 bases, and 6 bases had no gene match. Germline V gene sequence: CDR1 ENHRY, CDR2 SYGVKD. The CDR3 loop spans 16 amino acids. This chain uses TRBV10-3 with TRBJ2-3, with TRBD2 identical over 7 bases. The source of this sequence is a young man who had mild COVID-19 (a few samples of this study predate the infection). Cell type and time point are not known. The sample was PBMCs or a T cell subset sorted from them (not recorded which). The CDR3 nucleotides are TGTGCCATCAGTGACCCAGCGGGGCCCAGCACAGATACGCAGTATTTT. Translation gives CAISDPAGPSTDTQYF.